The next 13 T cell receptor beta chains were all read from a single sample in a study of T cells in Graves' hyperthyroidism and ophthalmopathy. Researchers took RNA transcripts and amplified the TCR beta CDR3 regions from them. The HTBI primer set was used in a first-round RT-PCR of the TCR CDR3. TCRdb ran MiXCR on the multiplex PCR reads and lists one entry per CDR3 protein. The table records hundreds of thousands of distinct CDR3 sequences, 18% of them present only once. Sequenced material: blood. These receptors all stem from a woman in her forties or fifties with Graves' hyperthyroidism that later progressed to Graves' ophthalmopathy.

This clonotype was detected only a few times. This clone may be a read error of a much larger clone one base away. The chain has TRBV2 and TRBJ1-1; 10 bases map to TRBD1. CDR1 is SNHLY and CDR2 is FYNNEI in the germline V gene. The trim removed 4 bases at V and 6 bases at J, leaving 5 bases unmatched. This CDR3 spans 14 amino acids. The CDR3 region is CASSGVGQGAEAFF. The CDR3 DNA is TGTGCCAGCAGTGGTGTCGGACAGGGGGCTGAAGCTTTCTTT.

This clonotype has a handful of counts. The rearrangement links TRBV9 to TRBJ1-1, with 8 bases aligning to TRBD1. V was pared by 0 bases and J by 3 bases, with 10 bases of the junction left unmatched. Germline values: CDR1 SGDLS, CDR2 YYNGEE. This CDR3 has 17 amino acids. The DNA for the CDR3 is TGTGCCAGCAGCGTAGGGGCAGGGGGCAAGTTCGACACTGAAGCTTTCTTT. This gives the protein CASSVGAGGKFDTEAFF.

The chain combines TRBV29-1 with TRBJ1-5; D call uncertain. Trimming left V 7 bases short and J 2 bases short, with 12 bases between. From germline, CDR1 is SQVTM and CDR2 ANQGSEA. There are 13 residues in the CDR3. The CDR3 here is CSAALGGNQPQHF. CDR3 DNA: TGCAGCGCCGCCCTTGGAGGCAATCAGCCCCAGCATTTT.

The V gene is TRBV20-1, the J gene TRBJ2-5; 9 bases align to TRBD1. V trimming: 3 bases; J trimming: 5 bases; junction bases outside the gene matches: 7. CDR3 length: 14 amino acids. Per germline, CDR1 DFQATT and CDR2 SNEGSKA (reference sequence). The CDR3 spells CSARGTGGQETQYF. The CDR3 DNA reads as TGCAGTGCTAGGGGAACAGGGGGCCAGGAGACCCAGTACTTC.

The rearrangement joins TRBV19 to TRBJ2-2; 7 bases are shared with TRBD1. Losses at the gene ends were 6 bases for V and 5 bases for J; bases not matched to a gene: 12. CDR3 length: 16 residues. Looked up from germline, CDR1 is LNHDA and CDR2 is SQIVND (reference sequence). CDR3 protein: CASRTDRGTETGELFF. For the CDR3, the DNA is TGTGCCAGTAGAACTGATCGTGGGACAGAGACCGGGGAGCTGTTTTTT. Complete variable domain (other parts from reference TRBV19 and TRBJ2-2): DGGITQSPKYLFRKEGQNVTLSCEQNLNHDAMYWYRQDPGQGLRLIYYSQIVNDFQKGDIAEGYSVSREKKESFPLTVTSAQKNPTAFYLCASRTDRGTETGELFFGEGSRLTVL.

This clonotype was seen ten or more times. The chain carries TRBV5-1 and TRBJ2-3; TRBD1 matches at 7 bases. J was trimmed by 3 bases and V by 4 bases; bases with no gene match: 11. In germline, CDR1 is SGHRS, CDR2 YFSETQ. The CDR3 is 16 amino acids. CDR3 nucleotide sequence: TGCGCCAGCAGCGCGCAGGGGGACCCCTGGACAGATACGCAGTATTTT. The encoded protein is CASSAQGDPWTDTQYF.

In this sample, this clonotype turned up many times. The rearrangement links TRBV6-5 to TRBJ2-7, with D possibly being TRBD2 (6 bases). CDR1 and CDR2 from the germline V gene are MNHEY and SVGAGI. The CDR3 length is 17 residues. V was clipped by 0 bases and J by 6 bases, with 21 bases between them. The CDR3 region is CASSYSAVGGPSSEQYF. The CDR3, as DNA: TGTGCCAGCAGTTACTCGGCTGTGGGGGGTCCTTCGTCCGAGCAGTACTTC.

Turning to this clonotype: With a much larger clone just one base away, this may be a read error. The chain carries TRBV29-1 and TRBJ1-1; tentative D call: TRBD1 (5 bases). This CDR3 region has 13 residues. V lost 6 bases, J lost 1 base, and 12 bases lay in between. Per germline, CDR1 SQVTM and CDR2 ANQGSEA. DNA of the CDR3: TGCAGCGTCCGCAGCGACAGGAACACTGAAGCTTTCTTT. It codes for CSVRSDRNTEAFF.

The CDR3 sequence: CASSSWTDSGNTIYF. CDR3 DNA sequence: TGTGCCAGCAGTTCCTGGACAGACTCTGGAAACACCATATATTTT. The V gene is TRBV6-9, the J gene TRBJ1-3; weak D call: TRBD1 (6 bases). The CDR3 extends over 15 amino acids. V gave up 4 bases and J gave up 0 bases, with 10 bases separating them. From germline, CDR1 is MNHGY and CDR2 SVAAGI.

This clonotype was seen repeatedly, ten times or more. DNA for the CDR3: TGTGCCAGCAGCAGGGACAACTCCTACGAGCAGTACTTC. Its translation: CASSRDNSYEQYF. The chain recombines TRBV7-9 with TRBJ2-7, with D possibly matching TRBD1 (6 bases). This CDR3 region has 13 residues. V lost 5 bases, J lost 0 bases, and 8 bases lay in between. CDR1 and CDR2 from the germline V gene are SEHNR and FQNEAQ (reference sequence).

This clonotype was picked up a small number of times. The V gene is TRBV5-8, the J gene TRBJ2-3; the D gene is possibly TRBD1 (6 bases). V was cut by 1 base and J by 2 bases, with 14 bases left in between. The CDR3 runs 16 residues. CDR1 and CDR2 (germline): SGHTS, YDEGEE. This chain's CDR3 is CASSLIGGTITDTQYF. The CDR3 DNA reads TGTGCCAGCAGCTTGATTGGGGGCACTATCACAGATACGCAGTATTTT.

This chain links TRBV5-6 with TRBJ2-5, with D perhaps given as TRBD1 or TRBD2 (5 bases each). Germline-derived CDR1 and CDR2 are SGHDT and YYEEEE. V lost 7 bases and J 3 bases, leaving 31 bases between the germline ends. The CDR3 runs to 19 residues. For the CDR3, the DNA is TGTGCCAGCCACGCCCTTCCCTACAGTGGGGAATGGGGGAAAGAGACCCAGTACTTC. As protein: CASHALPYSGEWGKETQYF.

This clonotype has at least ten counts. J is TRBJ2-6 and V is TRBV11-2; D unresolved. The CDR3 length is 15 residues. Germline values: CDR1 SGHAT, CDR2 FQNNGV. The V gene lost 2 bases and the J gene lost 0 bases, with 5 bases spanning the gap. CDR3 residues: CASSLPTSGANVLTF. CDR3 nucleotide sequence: TGTGCCAGCAGCTTACCCACCTCTGGGGCCAACGTCCTGACTTTC.